One sample yielded the 24 T cell receptor beta chains listed below, sequenced in a study of human T cells and chemical hapten exposure. TCRdb analysed the RACE reads with MiXCR anew, one entry per CDR3 protein. Of more than 100,000 distinct CDR3 sequences in the sample, approximately 13% were seen once. Specified time point: pre-sensitization, week 0. The treatment: therapeutic diphenylcyclopropenone sensitization with weekly scalp DPC. The input for sequencing was whole blood, taken in connection with sensitization to the hapten diphenylcyclopropenone (DPC). Receptors were obtained from a young woman with alopecia areata. Some clones in this sample may be carry-over from other donors' samples.

This clonotype has only a few counts. The rearrangement joins TRBV7-9 to TRBJ2-3, with D unresolved. V was shortened by 3 bases and J by 8 bases, with 15 bases between the two germline ends. This CDR3 is 14 amino acids long. Germline CDR1 and CDR2: SEHNR and FQNEAQ (reference sequence). The CDR3 sequence is CASSFQSAVGTQYF. The CDR3 DNA follows: TGTGCCAGCAGCTTTCAGAGTGCCGTGGGTACGCAGTATTTT.

J is TRBJ2-2 and V is TRBV6-4, with D perhaps matching TRBD1 (6 bases). The CDR3 sequence is 15 residues long. CDR1 and CDR2 (germline): MRHNA, SNTAGT. Trimming shortened V by 7 bases and J by 0 bases, and 12 bases separated the two germline ends. The DNA for the CDR3 is TGTGCCAGCAACCCCGGACAGCCGAACACCGGGGAGCTGTTTTTT. This gives the protein CASNPGQPNTGELFF.

This clonotype has just a few counts. This chain joins TRBV29-1 and TRBJ2-5, with D hard to call. Germline loops: CDR1 SQVTM, CDR2 ANQGSEA. The CDR3 consists of 12 residues. Trimming pared 4 bases from V and 1 base from J, leaving 7 bases between. CDR3 sequence: CSVAVAQETQYF. CDR3 sequence (DNA): TGCAGCGTTGCCGTGGCCCAAGAGACCCAGTACTTC.

This clonotype was seen a few times. The rearrangement links TRBV10-3 to TRBJ1-3, with unresolved D. Trimming took off 0 bases at V and 1 base at J, with 7 bases between the two ends. Germline V gene data show CDR1 as ENHRY and CDR2 as SYGVKD. The length of the CDR3 is 15 residues. CDR3 DNA: TGTGCCATCAGTGAGTCGTTGGGTTCTGGAAACACCATATATTTT. Amino acids: CAISESLGSGNTIYF.

This clonotype occurred a few times. This chain joins TRBV12-3 or TRBV12-4 and TRBJ1-6; D remains unclear. The length of the CDR3 is 12 residues. Trimming removed 5 bases from V and 11 bases from J, with 10 bases in between. The CDR3 region is CASSTDWTPLHF. CDR3 nucleotide sequence: TGTGCCAGCAGTACAGACTGGACACCCCTCCACTTT.

This clonotype occurred many times. The chain recombines TRBV7-8 with TRBJ1-3; D uncertain. Trimming removed 7 bases at V and 2 bases at J, with 9 bases between. This CDR3 has 13 residues. Looked up from germline, CDR1 is SGHVS and CDR2 is FQNEAQ. CDR3 DNA sequence: TGTGCCAGCAAGTTGTCGGCTGGAAACACCATATATTTT. As protein: CASKLSAGNTIYF. Complete variable domain (other parts from reference TRBV7-8 and TRBJ1-3): GAGVSQSPRYKVAKRGQDVALRCDPISGHVSLFWYQQALGQGPEFLTYFQNEAQLDKSGLPSDRFFAERPEGSVSTLKIQRTQQEDSAVYLCASKLSAGNTIYFGEGSWLTVV.

This clonotype has more than one count but fewer than ten. The rearrangement links TRBV5-4 to TRBJ2-6; a possible D gene is TRBD2 (5 bases). The V gene lost 0 bases and the J gene lost 2 bases, with 6 bases spanning the gap. The CDR3 runs to 15 residues. Germline V gene lookup returns CDR1 SGHNT and CDR2 YYREEE (reference sequence). The CDR3 spells CASSLAGAGANVLTF. The CDR3 DNA reads as TGTGCCAGCAGCTTGGCCGGGGCTGGGGCCAACGTCCTGACTTTC.

The V and J genes are TRBV18 and TRBJ1-2; 9 bases agree with TRBD1. This CDR3 has 15 amino acids. Trimming removed 3 bases from V and 4 bases from J; junction bases left unmatched: 6. Germline V lookup: CDR1 KGHSH, CDR2 LQKENI. The CDR3 region has the DNA TGTGCCAGCTCACCCCCCGGGACAGGGACCTATGGCTACACCTTC. Translating gives CASSPPGTGTYGYTF.

The chain is built from TRBV28 and TRBJ1-2, with D possibly matching TRBD1 (6 bases). Germline values: CDR1 MDHEN, CDR2 SYDVKM. The CDR3 is made up of 15 amino acids. The ends were cut back, 4 bases at V and 0 bases at J, with 12 bases in the middle. CDR3 in amino acids: CASSSTGHPNYGYTF. The CDR3, as DNA: TGTGCCAGCAGTTCAACGGGACACCCTAACTATGGCTACACCTTC.

This clonotype was seen at least ten times. V is TRBV6-5 and J is TRBJ1-1; unclear D gene. The CDR3 runs to 11 residues. The germline V gene encodes CDR1 MNHEY and CDR2 SVGAGI. V lost 10 bases and J 2 bases, leaving 8 bases between the germline ends. The CDR3 DNA follows: TGTGCCACAAGTCGTAACACTGAAGCTTTCTTT. It yields the protein CATSRNTEAFF.

This chain uses TRBV2 with TRBJ2-2; D is unclear. Trimming took 4 bases from V and 6 from J, leaving 9 bases between them. CDR1 is SNHLY and CDR2 is FYNNEI in the germline V gene. This CDR3 has 13 residues. CDR3 in amino acids: CASSGRAPGELFF. The CDR3 DNA follows: TGTGCCAGCAGTGGACGGGCCCCCGGGGAGCTGTTTTTT.

V and J are TRBV15 and TRBJ1-4; D possibly corresponds to TRBD1 (5 bases). Germline CDR1 reads LNHNV; CDR2 reads YYDKDF (reference sequence). Trimming left V 8 bases short and J 0 bases short, with 13 bases between. This CDR3 is built from 15 residues. DNA for the CDR3: TGTGCCACCCATCGCGGGGCTCCAACTAATGAAAAACTGTTTTTT. This gives the protein CATHRGAPTNEKLFF.

This clonotype was observed many times. The V call is TRBV2, the J call TRBJ1-2; maybe TRBD1 (5 bases). The ends were cut back, 3 bases at V and 3 bases at J, with 8 bases in the middle. In germline, CDR1 is SNHLY, CDR2 FYNNEI. This CDR3 is 13 amino acids long. The CDR3 region is CASSEGRDYGYTF. As DNA, the CDR3 is TGTGCCAGCAGTGAGGGCAGGGACTATGGCTACACCTTC.

This clonotype was observed a few times. The chain uses TRBV11-2 and TRBJ2-1; D is possibly TRBD2 (6 bases). The ends were cut back, 4 bases at V and 4 bases at J, with 14 bases in the middle. Germline CDR1 SGHAT, CDR2 FQNNGV. This CDR3 has 15 amino acids. The CDR3 DNA sequence: TGTGCCAGCAGCTCCTCTCGGGACTTATACAATGAGCAGTTCTTC. It is translated as CASSSSRDLYNEQFF.

This clonotype occurred many times. The chain links TRBV29-1 to TRBJ2-1, with a tentative D call TRBD2 (5 bases). The CDR3 loop spans 12 amino acids. V lost 4 bases, J lost 4 bases, and 8 bases lay in between. Germline lookup yields CDR1 SQVTM and CDR2 ANQGSEA. The CDR3 DNA reads TGCAGCGTTGCGGGCGGGTACAATGAGCAGTTCTTC. Translating gives CSVAGGYNEQFF.

This clonotype appeared a few times. V is TRBV4-1 and J is TRBJ2-7; D perhaps matches TRBD2 (6 bases). The V gene's germline CDR1 is MGHRA and CDR2 YSYEKL. The CDR3 has 14 amino acids. V lost 3 bases to trimming and J lost 3 bases, with 12 bases between them. Here the CDR3 reads CASSQRTGDYEQYF. The DNA for the CDR3 is TGCGCCAGCAGCCAGAGAACGGGGGACTACGAGCAGTACTTC.

This clonotype was counted between two and nine times. This chain joins TRBV5-1 and TRBJ1-5; possible D gene TRBD1, 5 bases. Trimming cost V 1 base and J 4 bases, with 12 bases left between them. Germline CDR1 reads SGHRS; CDR2 reads YFSETQ. The CDR3 has 15 amino acids. The CDR3 DNA follows: TGCGCCAGCAGCTTGCGTGGGGGGGAAAATCAGCCCCAGCATTTT. Its protein is CASSLRGGENQPQHF.

A few counts support this clonotype. The chain recombines TRBV15 with TRBJ2-2, with TRBD2 identical over 10 bases. The CDR3 runs to 20 residues. The trim removed 3 bases at V and 7 bases at J, leaving 20 bases unmatched. In germline, CDR1 is LNHNV, CDR2 YYDKDF (reference sequence). CDR3 DNA: TGTGCCACCAGCAGTGCCACCACACCCGCACTAGCGGGGAGCGGCGGGGAGCTGTTTTTT. Its translation is CATSSATTPALAGSGGELFF.

This clonotype was detected only a few times. This chain links TRBV5-5 with TRBJ1-1; D is undetermined. The germline V gene encodes CDR1 SGHKS and CDR2 YYEKEE (reference sequence). Trimming cost V 1 base and J 2 bases, with 12 bases left between them. This CDR3 is built from 15 residues. Here the CDR3 reads CASSLRPADNTEAFF. CDR3 bases: TGTGCCAGCAGCTTGAGGCCCGCAGATAACACTGAAGCTTTCTTT.

This clonotype was observed at least ten times. The chain carries TRBV7-2 and TRBJ2-1, with a possible D match to TRBD2 (6 bases). CDR3 length: 15 amino acids. V was cut by 4 bases and J by 7 bases, with 17 bases left in between. CDR1 SGHTA and CDR2 FQGNSA come from the germline V gene. The DNA for the CDR3 is TGTGCCAGCAGCTCCCCGCCTCTAGCGTCGAATGAGCAGTTCTTC. As protein: CASSSPPLASNEQFF.

The chain has TRBV6-2 or TRBV6-3 and TRBJ2-3; the D gene is possibly TRBD1 (5 bases). The CDR3 contains 14 residues. The germline V gene has CDR1 MNHEY and CDR2 SVGEGT. V was pared by 6 bases and J by 4 bases, with 14 bases between. The CDR3 bases are TGTGCCAGCAGGGCGACGACAGATTCAGATACGCAGTATTTT. It translates to CASRATTDSDTQYF.

Note on this clonotype: No conserved phenylalanine or tryptophan ends this CDR3, so it is likely a read error. V usage is TRBV11-2 and J usage is TRBJ2-3; 9 bases line up with TRBD2. V dropped 3 bases and J dropped 6; count of bases not matched to a gene: 10. CDR3 size: 16 residues. Germline CDR1 and CDR2: SGHAT and FQNNGV. The CDR3 DNA sequence: TGTGCCAGCAGCTTCACTCGCGGGGGGGCCCGGGATACGCAGTATTCT. This encodes CASSFTRGGARDTQYS.

This clonotype was recorded a few times. V gene TRBV5-1 combines with J gene TRBJ2-5; no firm D call. With 0 bases removed from V and 5 bases from J, the gap between germline ends came to 11 bases. Germline V gene sequence: CDR1 SGHRS, CDR2 YFSETQ. This CDR3 has 14 residues. The CDR3 loop is CASSLESRAETQYF. The CDR3 DNA sequence: TGCGCCAGCAGCTTGGAATCTAGAGCGGAGACCCAGTACTTC.

This chain joins TRBV28 and TRBJ2-2, with D possibly being TRBD2 (6 bases). Germline V CDR1 and CDR2: MDHEN, SYDVKM. V was trimmed by 3 bases and J by 3 bases, leaving 17 bases between them. The CDR3 extends over 17 amino acids. CDR3 sequence reads: CASSFSPAGTYTGELFF. The CDR3 nucleotides are TGTGCCAGCAGTTTTAGCCCCGCAGGGACTTACACCGGGGAGCTGTTTTTT.